This T cell receptor (beta chain) is from a study of patients and donors after allogeneic stem cell transplantation. TCRdb called the RT-PCR reads again in MiXCR, with one record for every CDR3 protein. The table lists 190,000 or so distinct CDR3 sequences, approximately 41% of them singletons. This clonotype was counted a few times. Sequenced input: blood, either unsorted or a sorted T cell fraction (not recorded which). The TCR comes from a human donor who was either an allogeneic HSCT recipient or a stem cell or donor lymphocyte infusion donor (not recorded which). It is not recorded whose cells these are; they may come from a transplant donor.

Written as DNA, the CDR3 is TGTGCCAGCAGTCCTACGCAGGGGGCTGGAGGAAACACCATATATTTT. Its protein is CASSPTQGAGGNTIYF. V usage is TRBV12-3 or TRBV12-4 and J usage is TRBJ1-3; 8 nucleotides line up with TRBD1. This CDR3 is built from 16 residues. Trimming cost V 5 bases and J 4 bases; bases outside gene matches: 10.